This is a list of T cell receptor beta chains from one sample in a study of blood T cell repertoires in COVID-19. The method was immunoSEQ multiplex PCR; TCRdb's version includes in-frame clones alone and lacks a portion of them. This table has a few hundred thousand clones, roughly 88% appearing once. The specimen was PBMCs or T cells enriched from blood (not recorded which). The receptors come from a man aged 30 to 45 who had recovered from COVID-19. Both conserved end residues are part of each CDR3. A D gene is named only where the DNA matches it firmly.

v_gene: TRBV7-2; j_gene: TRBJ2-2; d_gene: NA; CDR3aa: CASSRRTSTGELFF
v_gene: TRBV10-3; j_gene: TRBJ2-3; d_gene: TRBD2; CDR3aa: CAIRATTSGHTDTQYF
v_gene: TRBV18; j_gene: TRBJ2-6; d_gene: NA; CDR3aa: CASSPRQAGANVLTF
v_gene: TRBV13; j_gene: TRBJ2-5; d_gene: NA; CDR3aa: CASSASKRDKETQYF
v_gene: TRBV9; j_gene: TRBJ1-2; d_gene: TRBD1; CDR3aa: CASSVAKGQGEGTGYTF
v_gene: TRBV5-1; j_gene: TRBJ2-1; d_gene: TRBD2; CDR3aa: CASSPGAGGLVDEQFF
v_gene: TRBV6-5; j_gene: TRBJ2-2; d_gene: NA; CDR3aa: CASTPARILTGELFF
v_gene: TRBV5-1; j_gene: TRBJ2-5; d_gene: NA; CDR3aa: CASSLVSGRPRKTQYF
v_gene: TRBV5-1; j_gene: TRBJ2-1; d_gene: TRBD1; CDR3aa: CASSFETGDLGEQFF
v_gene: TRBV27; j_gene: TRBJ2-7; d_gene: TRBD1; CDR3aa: CASSRQGTGSAYEQYF
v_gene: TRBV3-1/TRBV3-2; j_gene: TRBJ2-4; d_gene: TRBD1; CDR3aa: CASSQPGQGSIQYF
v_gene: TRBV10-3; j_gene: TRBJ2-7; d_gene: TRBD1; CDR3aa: CAIRGTAYEQYF
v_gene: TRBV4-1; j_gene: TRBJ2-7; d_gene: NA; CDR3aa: CASSQDRGGYEQYF
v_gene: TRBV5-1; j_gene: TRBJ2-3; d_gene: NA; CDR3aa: CASSLDYTSTDTQYF
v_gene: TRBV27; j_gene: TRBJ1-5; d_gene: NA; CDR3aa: CASNLILPQHF
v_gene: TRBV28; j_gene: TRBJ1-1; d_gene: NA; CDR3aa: CASSLTGSTEAFF
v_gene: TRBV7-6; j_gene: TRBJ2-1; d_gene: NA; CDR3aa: CASSLGGYEQFF
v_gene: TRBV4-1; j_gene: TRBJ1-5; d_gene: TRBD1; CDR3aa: CASSQAPAGTGGGNQPQHF
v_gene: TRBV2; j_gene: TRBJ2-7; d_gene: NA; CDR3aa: CASRADTSHEQYF